Below are 32 T cell receptor beta chains sequenced from a single sample in a study of follicular helper T cells after annual influenza vaccination. TCRdb keeps only in-frame clones here, not all; method: immunoSEQ multiplex PCR. The sample has about 10,000 clones, approximately 78% seen once. Indicated time point: 2015-2016 season, 7 days after influenza vaccination. This specimen consisted of CXCR5+ CD38- circulating T follicular helper cells from blood, obtained 7 days after influenza vaccination. Specified subset: circulating Tfh, non-naive CD4+CXCR5+PD-1+ (ICOS+CD38+ or ICOS-CD38-). These receptors were taken from an adult who received the influenza vaccine.

V and J are TRBV7-9 and TRBJ2-3; D perhaps matches TRBD2 (7 bases). From germline, CDR1 is SEHNR and CDR2 FQNEAQ (reference sequence). This CDR3 spans 16 amino acids. Trimming took 8 bases from V and 3 from J, leaving 21 bases between them. CDR3 sequence: CASQRGGGLITDTQYF. The CDR3 DNA sequence: TGTGCCAGCCAGCGCGGCGGGGGCCTCATAACAGATACGCAGTATTTT.

The chain has TRBV19 and TRBJ2-3, with TRBD1 matching over 7 bases. This CDR3 contains 14 residues. The germline CDR1 and CDR2 sequences are LNHDA and SQIVND (reference sequence). The V segment lost 5 bases and the J segment 2 bases; nucleotides outside the gene matches: 4. CDR3 sequence: CASSRTGYTDTQYF. The CDR3, as DNA: TGTGCCAGTAGTCGGACAGGTTACACAGATACGCAGTATTTT.

This chain connects TRBV4-3 to TRBJ1-1, with 9 bases lining up with TRBD1. The CDR3 has 14 residues. Per germline, CDR1 LGHNA and CDR2 YSLEER. J was trimmed by 5 bases and V by 4 bases; bases with no gene match: 5. The CDR3 loop is CASSREQGATEAFF. In DNA, the CDR3 is TGCGCCAGCAGCCGTGAACAGGGGGCAACTGAAGCTTTCTTT.

This sequence joins TRBV6-5 and TRBJ2-4; 7 bases agree with TRBD1. After removal of 6 bases from V and 9 bases from J, the junction contained 5 bases not matched to a gene. Germline CDR1 is MNHEY and CDR2 is SVGAGI. The CDR3 runs to 12 residues. The CDR3 nucleotides read TGTGCCAGCAGGGGACAGTTCAGCATTCAGTACTTC. Protein: CASRGQFSIQYF.

This chain joins TRBV7-2 and TRBJ2-2, with no clear D. CDR3 length: 14 amino acids. Germline V CDR1 and CDR2: SGHTA, FQGNSA. Trimming pared 3 bases from V and 6 bases from J, leaving 11 bases between. CDR3 in DNA: TGTGCCAGCAGCTTCAGCGCTGGCGCCGGGGAGCTGTTTTTT. This sequence encodes CASSFSAGAGELFF.

CDR3 in amino acids: CASRPGRGLSGPQHF. The CDR3 nucleotides are TGTGCCAGCAGACCCGGACGGGGATTATCAGGGCCCCAGCATTTT. The chain joins TRBV6-6 to TRBJ1-5; D gene ambiguous. The V gene lost 6 bases and the J gene lost 9 bases, with 21 bases spanning the gap. The CDR3 has 15 amino acids. Germline CDR1 reads MNHNY; CDR2 reads SVGAGI (reference sequence).

The CDR3 protein is CVRSLRLTGGIYGYTF. The CDR3 DNA reads as TGTGTCAGAAGTTTAAGGTTAACAGGGGGAATCTATGGCTACACCTTC. The chain employs TRBV7-5 and TRBJ1-2; the D call of TRBD1 is as the table states it, not checked on the DNA. TRBV7-5 is designated a pseudogene. CDR3 length: 16 amino acids.

The chain employs TRBV29-1 and TRBJ2-3; D is uncertain. This CDR3 is 13 amino acids long. Trimming removed 7 bases at V and 8 bases at J, with 19 bases between. Germline CDR1 reads SQVTM; CDR2 reads ANQGSEA. The CDR3 DNA is TGCAGCGCCGACGTTGGGCAGGCGGTTACGCAGTATTTT. Residues: CSADVGQAVTQYF.

The chain employs TRBV27 and TRBJ2-1; D perhaps matches TRBD1 (5 bases). CDR1 and CDR2 (germline): MNHEY, SMNVEV (reference sequence). CDR3 length equals 15 residues. Between the trimmed V and J ends, which lost 2 bases and 7 bases, there was a span of 15 bases. The CDR3 DNA sequence: TGTGCCAGCAGTTTAAAAGTTGACAGCTTTAATGAGCAGTTCTTC. Its translation: CASSLKVDSFNEQFF.

This rearrangement joins TRBV7-2 to TRBJ1-2, with 7 bases matching TRBD1. Germline-derived CDR1 and CDR2 are SGHTA and FQGNSA. The CDR3 consists of 14 residues. V shed 1 base and J 8 bases; nucleotides not matched to a gene: 7. The CDR3 DNA is TGTGCCAGCAGCTTAGGGGGGACAGTCCGAGGCTACACCTTC. Its protein product is CASSLGGTVRGYTF.

The V gene is TRBV4-2, the J gene TRBJ1-1; no reliable D call. V gave up 1 base and J gave up 5 bases, with 8 bases separating them. CDR1 is LGHNA, CDR2 YNFKEQ, per germline. The CDR3 is made up of 13 amino acids. For the CDR3, the DNA is TGTGCCAGCAGCCAAGCCCGGACGACTGAAGCTTTCTTT. This codes for CASSQARTTEAFF.

The DNA for the CDR3 is TGCGCCAGCAGCCCGGGGCCTGGAAACACCATATATTTT. It yields the protein CASSPGPGNTIYF. The genes are TRBV5-1 and TRBJ1-3; D might be TRBD1 (5 bases). The germline V gene encodes CDR1 SGHRS and CDR2 YFSETQ. The CDR3 consists of 13 residues. The V end lost 4 bases, the J end lost 2 bases, and 7 bases lay between the germline ends.

This clone was found a few times. The chain joins TRBV10-3 to TRBJ1-5, with 8 bases that match TRBD1. CDR3 size: 13 residues. Germline CDR1 is ENHRY and CDR2 is SYGVKD. V shed 6 bases and J 7 bases; nucleotides not matched to a gene: 5. CDR3 bases: TGTGCCATCAGGGACAGGGAAGGACAGCCCCAGCATTTT. This encodes CAIRDREGQPQHF.

The chain has TRBV5-8 and TRBJ1-4; possibly TRBD1 for D (6 bases). Looked up from germline, CDR1 is SGHTS and CDR2 is YDEGEE. The V and J ends lost 8 bases and 6 bases respectively, with 17 bases between them. This CDR3 has 14 residues. The CDR3: CASRTRDTYEKLFF. The CDR3 nucleotides read TGTGCCAGTCGTACCCGGGACACCTATGAAAAACTGTTTTTT.

This rearrangement joins TRBV20-1 to TRBJ2-7; D is ambiguous. V lost 3 bases to trimming and J lost 4 bases, with 7 bases between them. CDR1 and CDR2 from the germline V gene are DFQATT and SNEGSKA (reference sequence). CDR3 length: 11 residues. The CDR3 here is CSASQPYEQYF. The CDR3 bases are TGCAGTGCTAGTCAACCGTACGAGCAGTACTTC.

The J gene is TRBJ1-1, the V gene TRBV29-1; D gene uncertain. Germline loops: CDR1 SQVTM, CDR2 ANQGSEA. Trimming took 5 bases from V and 3 from J, leaving 7 bases between them. This CDR3 is built from 11 residues. CDR3 nucleotides: TGCAGCGTTAGGGAGGACACTGAAGCTTTCTTT. This codes for CSVREDTEAFF.

The CDR3 sequence: CASSLYRPVGPYEQYF. The CDR3 region has the DNA TGTGCCAGCAGCTTGTACCGGCCGGTCGGTCCGTACGAGCAGTACTTC. The chain recombines TRBV5-6 with TRBJ2-7; D not resolved. The germline CDR1 and CDR2 sequences are SGHDT and YYEEEE. CDR3 length: 16 amino acids. V was cut by 1 base and J by 4 bases, with 18 bases left in between.

This chain uses TRBV5-1 with TRBJ2-1; 7 nucleotides match TRBD1. This CDR3 region has 15 residues. In germline, CDR1 is SGHRS, CDR2 YFSETQ. V lost 3 bases and J lost 11; bases outside the gene matches: 14. The DNA for the CDR3 is TGCGCCAGCAGCTCCGAAGGACAGGTAGGCGATCAGCAGTTCTTC. As protein: CASSSEGQVGDQQFF.

The chain has TRBV10-2 and TRBJ2-7, with TRBD2 matching over 8 bases. This CDR3 region has 16 residues. V lost 0 bases to trimming and J lost 2 bases; unmatched junction nucleotides: 6. Germline V CDR1 and CDR2: WSHSY, SAAADI. In DNA form, the CDR3 reads TGCGCCAGCAGTGAGTCCCAACTAGCGGATACCTACGAGCAGTACTTC. This translates into CASSESQLADTYEQYF.

The chain has TRBV6-6 and TRBJ1-1; a possible D gene is TRBD1 (5 bases). The length of the CDR3 is 12 residues. Germline V gene sequence: CDR1 MNHNY, CDR2 SVGAGI (reference sequence). Trimming left V 8 bases short and J 1 base short, with 8 bases between. CDR3 sequence: CASGTANTEAFF. The CDR3 nucleotides read TGTGCCAGCGGGACGGCGAACACTGAAGCTTTCTTT.

In its sample, this clone was seen a few times. The chain employs TRBV9 and TRBJ1-2; D ambiguous. Germline assignment: CDR1 SGDLS and CDR2 YYNGEE. The germline V and J ends were trimmed by 3 bases and 1 base, with 16 bases remaining between them. The CDR3 length is 16 residues. The CDR3, as DNA: TGTGCCAGCAGCGCACCCCGATCGGAAAGTAACTATGGCTACACCTTC. It translates to CASSAPRSESNYGYTF.

The chain joins TRBV11-2 to TRBJ1-1; D is possibly TRBD1 (5 bases). The ends were cut back, 0 bases at V and 7 bases at J, with 15 bases in the middle. Germline V gene data show CDR1 as SGHAT and CDR2 as FQNNGV. The CDR3 spans 15 residues. In nucleotides, the CDR3 is TGTGCCAGCAGCTTAGAACCGGGACTCAGTGGTGAAGCTTTCTTT. Its translation is CASSLEPGLSGEAFF.

The chain couples TRBV5-6 to TRBJ1-2; D might be TRBD1 (6 bases). This CDR3 is built from 15 residues. V was trimmed by 4 bases and J by 6 bases, leaving 19 bases between them. CDR1 SGHDT and CDR2 YYEEEE come from the germline V gene. The CDR3 nucleotides are TGTGCCAGCAGCCCCGGACAGTCCCCGGCGGATGGCTACACCTTC. Its protein product is CASSPGQSPADGYTF.

The chain uses TRBV27 and TRBJ1-6; maybe TRBD1 (5 bases). Germline V lookup: CDR1 MNHEY, CDR2 SMNVEV (reference sequence). Trimming shortened V by 6 bases and J by 10 bases, and 19 bases separated the two germline ends. The CDR3 covers 15 residues. The CDR3 DNA reads as TGTGCCAGCAGGACCGACCAAGCAGGGTCCTCACCCCTCCACTTT. This codes for CASRTDQAGSSPLHF.

The rearrangement links TRBV18 to TRBJ2-2; D is uncertain. This CDR3 has 14 residues. CDR1 KGHSH and CDR2 LQKENI come from the germline V gene. The V end was cut by 2 bases, the J end by 4 bases, with 8 bases between. The CDR3 region is CASSPTSSTGELFF. The CDR3 region has the DNA TGTGCCAGCTCACCAACGAGCTCCACCGGGGAGCTGTTTTTT.

This clone was detected only a few times. This chain links TRBV2 with TRBJ1-5; TRBD1 matches at 11 bases. Germline CDR1 is SNHLY and CDR2 is FYNNEI. V shed 5 bases and J 15 bases; nucleotides not matched to a gene: 9. The CDR3 extends over 13 amino acids. CDR3: CASSKMDRGRRHF. In nucleotides, the CDR3 is TGTGCCAGCAGTAAAATGGACAGGGGGCGCAGGCATTTT.

J is TRBJ2-5 and V is TRBV10-3; maybe TRBD1 (5 bases). This CDR3 is 13 amino acids long. Germline lookup yields CDR1 ENHRY and CDR2 SYGVKD. The V and J ends lost 2 bases and 3 bases respectively, with 7 bases between them. The CDR3 reads CAISEPREETQYF. In DNA, the CDR3 is TGTGCCATCAGTGAGCCCAGGGAAGAGACCCAGTACTTC.

V gene TRBV19 combines with J gene TRBJ2-3, with D possibly being TRBD1 (6 bases). The CDR3 totals 15 residues. V gave up 5 bases and J gave up 2 bases, with 14 bases separating them. The V gene's germline CDR1 is LNHDA and CDR2 SQIVND (reference sequence). CDR3 loop: CASSLRTGFTDTQYF. As DNA, the CDR3 is TGTGCCAGTAGTCTACGCACAGGGTTCACAGATACGCAGTATTTT.

The genes are TRBV5-6 and TRBJ1-1; D gene unclear. There are 16 residues in the CDR3. Germline V lookup: CDR1 SGHDT, CDR2 YYEEEE. The ends were cut back, 5 bases at V and 0 bases at J, with 17 bases in the middle. CDR3 nucleotides: TGTGCCAGCAGTAGTTCCCGGACCGACATGAACACTGAAGCTTTCTTT. Translation: CASSSSRTDMNTEAFF.

V usage is TRBV6-1 and J usage is TRBJ2-3; tentatively, D is TRBD1 (6 bases). This CDR3 contains 12 residues. Germline V CDR1 and CDR2: MNHNS, SASEGT. Trimming stripped 8 bases from V and 2 bases from J, with 8 bases between. The CDR3 here is CASRDNTDTQYF. Written as DNA, the CDR3 is TGTGCCAGCCGGGACAACACAGATACGCAGTATTTT.

The J gene is TRBJ2-1, the V gene TRBV5-1; D could derive from TRBD1 or TRBD2 (5 bases each). The CDR3 runs 17 residues. Trimming stripped 4 bases from V and 1 base from J, with 18 bases between. Germline-derived CDR1 and CDR2 are SGHRS and YFSETQ. The CDR3 protein is CASSLDPGTVSYNEQFF. The CDR3 DNA follows: TGCGCCAGCAGCCTGGACCCCGGGACGGTGTCCTACAATGAGCAGTTCTTC.

The J gene is TRBJ2-2, the V gene TRBV28, with a possible D match to TRBD1 (6 bases). V lost 8 bases, J lost 14 bases, and 21 bases lay in between. The V gene's germline CDR1 is MDHEN and CDR2 SYDVKM. The CDR3 is 13 amino acids. The CDR3 bases are TGTGCCAGCGGGGAAGGGGGAGACGGAGACCTGTTTTTT. Its translation: CASGEGGDGDLFF. The whole variable domain, remainder taken from reference TRBV28 and TRBJ2-2, is DVKVTQSSRYLVKRTGEKVFLECVQDMDHENMFWYRQDPGLGLRLIYFSYDVKMKEKGDIPEGYSVSREKKERFSLILESASTNQTSMYLCASGEGGDGDLFFGEGSRLTVL.